This T cell receptor (beta chain) was sequenced for a study of vaccination and CD4 T cells after COVID-19. Study-level information: A CEFX pool, an HIV-1 Nef pool, or else no peptide went into the control cultures.

Treatment specified: roughly 10-day PBMC culture with coronavirus spike peptide pools or control peptides (ViraFEST assay). This clonotype showed up just a few times. Its antigen is as yet unknown. Germline V CDR1 and CDR2: SGHTS, YDEGEE. V was pared by 4 bases and J by 2 bases, with 16 bases between. The CDR3 covers 15 residues. An Oncomine TCR Beta short-read assay was used to sequence the DNA from cultured CD4+ T cells. Genomic DNA was isolated from cultured CD4+ T cells. TCRdb passed the PCR reads through MiXCR, listing each CDR3 protein once. Among 6,000 to 7,500 distinct CDR3 sequences listed, roughly 18% were seen once.

The V call is TRBV5-8, the J call TRBJ2-7, with D perhaps matching TRBD1 (5 bases). Input material: CD4+ T cells from blood, cultured in vitro. The clonotype was recovered from a human donor who had recovered from COVID-19. CDR3 DNA: TGTGCCAGCAGCGGCACCCCGACAGTTACCTACGAGCAGTACTTC. Amino acids: CASSGTPTVTYEQYF.